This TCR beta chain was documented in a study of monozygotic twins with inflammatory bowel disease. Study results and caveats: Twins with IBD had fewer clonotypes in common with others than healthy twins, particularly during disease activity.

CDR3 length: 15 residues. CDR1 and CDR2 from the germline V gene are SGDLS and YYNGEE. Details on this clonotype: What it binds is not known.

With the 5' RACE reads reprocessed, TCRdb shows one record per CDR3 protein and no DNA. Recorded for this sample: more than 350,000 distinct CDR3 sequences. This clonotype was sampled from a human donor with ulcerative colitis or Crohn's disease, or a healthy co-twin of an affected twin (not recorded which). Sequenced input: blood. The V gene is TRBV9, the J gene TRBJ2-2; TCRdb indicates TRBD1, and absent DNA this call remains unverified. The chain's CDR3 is CASSVVPGDTGELFF.